The source of this TCR beta chain is a study of T cell responses to AZD1222 COVID-19 vaccine listed by TCRdb under 2021. Looking at the study overall: TCR sequencing was performed for 230 to 250 trial participants, of whom 200 to 220 were given two doses of AZD1222 and around 25 were given two doses of MenACWY control vaccine. Trial participants were enrolled into age subgroups of 18-55, 56-69 and 70-plus years, which contained about 150, 28 and 57 TCR-sequenced participants, respectively. Findings and caveats that apply to the study as a whole: Because no day 14 peak-response samples were available, the repertoires could be characterized only after the peak T cell response. Conclusions about previously exposed vaccinees are limited because only six or seven AZD1222 recipients were SARS-CoV-2 seropositive at baseline. Spike-specific TCR breadth and depth rose significantly after two AZD1222 doses compared with day 0 and with MenACWY recipients. In the small 56-69-year group, the increase in depth fell short of significance, most likely because of low power. Nearly half of unique spike-specific TCRs reportedly recognized epitopes outside regions mutated in the B.1.351 and B.1.1.7 variants. The vaccine-associated CD4 TCRs covered the entire spike protein, and the dominant responses fell in regions 160-218 and 743-854. Participants were mostly white British, with more females than males. The authors suggested clonal diversity may have been underestimated.

Unmatched junction bases come to 5, with V trimmed by 3 bases and J by 4 bases. Including cysteine and phenylalanine, the CDR3 has 15 amino acids. The kept DNA is CDR3 alone, 45 bases in frame from the first base. For CDR1 and CDR2, the germline V gene lists LGHNA and YSLEER. The CDR3 regions of human TCRbeta chains were subjected to immunosequencing. In the original analysis: Repertoire TCRs were matched against a reference library of SARS-CoV-2-specific TCRs generated with the MIRA antigen-specificity platform. Breadth was defined as the fraction of unique TCRs that were SARS-CoV-2-associated. Depth was defined as the fraction of total T cells that were SARS-CoV-2-associated. Using the MIRA data, every spike-specific TCR was mapped to the spike region that the TCR reacted to and assigned to either a CD4 or a CD8 class. Log10-transformed breadth and depth values were compared by one-way ANOVA with Sidak's multiple comparisons tests. The immuneACCESS repertoire file appears here via TCRdb, limited to in-frame rearrangements. These files lack a portion of the clones; in checked studies, under half of the deficit traces to unresolved V genes, and the cause of the others is not known. That table gives V, J and clone size, and the DNA gave D and trimming. The sample table holds 90,000 to 95,000 clones, of which 70% to 90% were seen once. The ten largest clones take up 12% of the sample.

With respect to this clone: Its cognate antigen has yet to be identified. Per-nucleotide qualities are absent, and no much larger clonotype sits a single base away.

The label giving this sample's time point can be read as: about 28 days (+/-7) after the second vaccine dose. AZD1222 recipients whose second dose came at about 4 weeks and those whose second dose came at about 12 weeks were combined into one group, since spike-specific TCR depth and breadth did not differ between the two schedules. Samples from vaccinated people were obtained from the UK trials COV001 and COV002, which included a single-blind randomized controlled phase 2/3 trial of AZD1222 (ChAdOx1 nCoV-19) in healthy adults. For TCRbeta chain sequencing, PBMC samples from trial participants were taken at day 0 and at day 28 after the second dose.

The sequence is built from TRBV4-3 and TRBJ1-2; 10 central nucleotides agree with TRBD1. This TCR was recovered from an adult who received the AZD1222 COVID-19 vaccine. The starting material was peripheral blood, obtained 28 days after the second AZD1222 dose. In nucleotide form, the sequence is TGCGCCAGCAGCCACGGGACAGGGGATCTCTATGGCTACACCTTC. The translation is CASSHGTGDLYGYTF.